The source of this T cell receptor beta chain is a study of CD8 T cells in acute hepatitis C reinfection. Unmatched junction bases numbered 15, after V lost 8 bases and J lost 9 bases. Per the germline V gene, CDR1 is LNHDA and CDR2 is SQIVND (reference sequence). This CDR3 spans 15 amino acids. As for time point: at least 347 days after estimated infection, following spontaneous clearance. The hepatitis C virus-specific receptor repertoire was characterized directly ex vivo, with no prior expansion in culture. Method: immunoSEQ multiplex PCR; TCRdb's copy keeps in-frame clones and lacks some. Of approximately 1,100 clones in the sample, 60% were seen once. General study results and limits: Preferential TRBV04 and TRBV06 usage appeared in all groups and was not explained by the naive pool. No group differed significantly in the high NS3-1073 repertoire diversity.

The sample here was HCV NS3-1073 tetramer-sorted CD8+ T cells from PBMCs, taken at follow-up. This clonotype originated in a man aged 40-49 years who spontaneously cleared hepatitis C infection. The chain links TRBV19 to TRBJ2-1, with TRBD2 identical over 8 bases. The CDR3: CASGREAGAWGEQFF. Written as DNA, the CDR3 is TGTGCCAGTGGGAGGGAAGCGGGAGCTTGGGGTGAGCAGTTCTTC. The full variable domain, its missing parts supplied by reference TRBV19 and TRBJ2-1, is DGGITQSPKYLFRKEGQNVTLSCEQNLNHDAMYWYRQDPGQGLRLIYYSQIVNDFQKGDIAEGYSVSREKKESFPLTVTSAQKNPTAFYLCASGREAGAWGEQFFGPGTRLTVL.